The 11 T cell receptor beta chains given below trace back to one sample, sequenced in a study of CD8 T cells in ankylosing spondylitis. General study results and limits: A motif in TCR beta, a set of under 10 highly homologous variants, appeared characteristic of ankylosing spondylitis blood.

Which antigens these TCRs recognize remains unknown. TCRdb passed the 5' RACE reads through MiXCR, listing each CDR3 protein once. Of hundreds of thousands of distinct CDR3 sequences in the sample, approximately 12% are singletons; the top ten hold under 0.6%. The sequenced material came from blood, either unsorted or a sorted T cell fraction (not recorded which). These receptors were taken from a male donor with ankylosing spondylitis.

This clonotype has just one count. Mismatch with germline at one junction end may stem from a read error. The chain combines TRBV20-1 with TRBJ2-7; TRBD2 might be the D (7 bases). The CDR3 is made up of 14 amino acids. Germline lookup yields CDR1 DFQATT and CDR2 SNEGSKA (reference sequence). The CDR3 reads CSAGEGGRDYEQYF. CDR3 sequence (DNA): TGCAGTGCTGGAGAGGGGGGGAGGGACTACGAGCAGTACTTC.

This clonotype was picked up many times. The rearrangement uses TRBV11-2 and TRBJ2-7, with TRBD2 matching over 16 bases. V was clipped by 6 bases and J by 3 bases; unmatched bases: 5. This CDR3 comprises 16 residues. CDR1 is SGHAT and CDR2 is FQNNGV in the germline V gene. The CDR3 reads CASRGLAGGLLYEQYF. The CDR3 region has the DNA TGTGCCAGCAGGGGACTAGCGGGAGGGCTTCTCTACGAGCAGTACTTC.

V usage is TRBV20-1 and J usage is TRBJ2-1, with 8 bases lining up with TRBD2. V shed 0 bases, J shed 1 base, and the junction held 5 bases outside the gene matches. There are 16 residues in the CDR3. CDR1 is DFQATT and CDR2 is SNEGSKA in the germline V gene (reference sequence). CDR3 DNA: TGCAGTGCTAGAGATTACGGGAGGGGGTCCTACAATGAGCAGTTCTTC. Its translation: CSARDYGRGSYNEQFF.

This sequence joins TRBV12-3 or TRBV12-4 and TRBJ1-2; the match to TRBD1 covers 8 bases. CDR3 length equals 16 residues. Trimming took 3 bases from V and 1 from J; bases not matched to a gene: 7. The CDR3 loop reads CASSLGTGSSNYGYTF. The CDR3 bases are TGTGCCAGCAGTTTGGGGACAGGATCTAGTAACTATGGCTACACCTTC.

The CDR3 DNA reads TGTGCCAGCAGCCAAGGGGTAGCGGGACGGACAGATACGCAGTATTTT. Its translation is CASSQGVAGRTDTQYF. This sequence joins TRBV4-2 and TRBJ2-3, with TRBD2 identical over 8 bases. Trimming at V came to 1 base and at J to 3 bases, leaving 6 bases not matched to a gene. The CDR3 totals 16 residues. Germline assignment: CDR1 LGHNA and CDR2 YNFKEQ.

The chain carries TRBV11-1 and TRBJ2-3; 10 bases are shared with TRBD2. Trimming took 5 bases from V and 0 from J; bases not matched to a gene: 11. From germline, CDR1 is SGHAT and CDR2 FQDESV (reference sequence). This CDR3 comprises 18 residues. The CDR3 DNA is TGTGCCAGCAGCGATAAAGGGACTAGCGACCATAGCACAGATACGCAGTATTTT. Its translation is CASSDKGTSDHSTDTQYF.

The V gene is TRBV18, the J gene TRBJ1-1; D not resolved. Germline V gene lookup returns CDR1 KGHSH and CDR2 LQKENI. This CDR3 comprises 15 residues. V lost 2 bases, J lost 1 base, and 11 bases lay in between. CDR3 sequence: CASSPNYGENTEAFF. CDR3 bases: TGTGCCAGCTCACCAAATTACGGAGAGAACACTGAAGCTTTCTTT.

This clonotype was counted a few times. One junction end disagrees with the germline gene, perhaps due to a read error. The chain carries TRBV20-1 and TRBJ2-1; 8 bases line up with TRBD2. The CDR3 consists of 14 residues. The germline gives CDR1 DFQATT, CDR2 SNEGSKA (reference sequence). Here the CDR3 DNA reads TGCAGTGCCAGAGGCGGGGGGTACAAGAATGAGCAGTTCTTC. Its protein product is CSARGGGYKNEQFF.

This chain connects TRBV4-2 to TRBJ2-2, with TRBD2 identical over 8 bases. The CDR3 consists of 16 residues. The germline CDR1 and CDR2 sequences are LGHNA and YNFKEQ. V gave up 4 bases and J gave up 5 bases; unmatched junction bases: 9. CDR3 protein: CASSLNLAGRTGELFF. In DNA, the CDR3 is TGTGCCAGCAGCCTTAATTTAGCGGGGCGGACCGGGGAGCTGTTTTTT.

This clonotype was observed many times. The rearrangement joins TRBV7-2 to TRBJ2-1; 7 bases are shared with TRBD2. The trim removed 0 bases at V and 7 bases at J, leaving 9 bases unmatched. Germline CDR1 is SGHTA and CDR2 is FQGNSA. The CDR3 loop spans 16 amino acids. CDR3 in amino acids: CASSLAMAGVGNEQFF. CDR3 DNA sequence: TGTGCCAGCAGCTTAGCTATGGCGGGGGTTGGGAATGAGCAGTTCTTC.

This chain joins TRBV7-8 and TRBJ2-2, with D possibly matching TRBD2 (7 bases). The ends were cut back, 1 base at V and 4 bases at J, with 13 bases in the middle. The CDR3 sequence is 16 residues long. Germline loops: CDR1 SGHVS, CDR2 FQNEAQ. CDR3 bases: TGTGCCAGCAGCTTAGTGGGGGGGCATACCACCGGGGAGCTGTTTTTT. Its translation: CASSLVGGHTTGELFF.